This is a list of T cell receptor beta chains from one sample in a study of OX40 agonist ivuxolimab in advanced cancers. Assay used: immunoSEQ multiplex PCR; TCRdb lists only in-frame clones, some missing. The sample carries 48,000 or so clones, 75% to 85% recorded once. Sequenced material: CD4+ or CD8+ T cells sorted from blood, taken in a trial of the OX40 agonist ivuxolimab. The receptors derive from an adult with an advanced solid tumor such as melanoma, head and neck, liver or kidney cancer. Both conserved end residues are part of each CDR3. A D gene is named only where the DNA matches it firmly. A row's size may be missing; if present it is once, few, many or a size class.

d_call: TRBD1
j_call: TRBJ2-2
clone_size: -
v_call: TRBV11-3
cdr3_aa: CASSYRGVNTGELFF
cdr3_nt: TGTGCCAGCAGCTACAGGGGCGTGAACACCGGGGAGCTGTTTTTT

d_call: TRBD1
j_call: TRBJ2-7
clone_size: -
v_call: TRBV25-1
cdr3_aa: CASSGDRGYHEQYF
cdr3_nt: TGTGCCAGCAGTGGGGACAGGGGTTACCACGAGCAGTACTTC

d_call: TRBD1
j_call: TRBJ2-2
clone_size: -
v_call: TRBV19
cdr3_aa: CASRERDRVPGELFF
cdr3_nt: TGTGCCAGTAGAGAAAGGGACAGGGTTCCCGGGGAGCTGTTTTTT

d_call: -
j_call: TRBJ1-2
clone_size: -
v_call: TRBV16
cdr3_aa: CASSQSGEGYGYTF
cdr3_nt: TGTGCCAGCAGCCAATCGGGGGAAGGATATGGCTACACCTTC

d_call: -
j_call: TRBJ2-3
clone_size: -
v_call: TRBV18
cdr3_aa: CASSPLPGGTDTQYF
cdr3_nt: TGTGCCAGCTCACCTCTCCCTGGCGGCACAGATACGCAGTATTTT

d_call: TRBD2
j_call: TRBJ2-5
clone_size: -
v_call: TRBV7-2
cdr3_aa: CASSNQRGETQYF
cdr3_nt: TGTGCCAGCAGTAATCAGCGGGGGGAGACCCAGTACTTC

d_call: TRBD2
j_call: TRBJ2-2
clone_size: -
v_call: TRBV5-1
cdr3_aa: CASSSFGGGNTGELFF
cdr3_nt: TGCGCCAGCAGCTCCTTCGGGGGGGGCAACACCGGGGAGCTGTTTTTT

d_call: -
j_call: TRBJ2-1
clone_size: -
v_call: TRBV7-9
cdr3_aa: CASSLWGSSYNEQFF
cdr3_nt: TGTGCCAGCAGCTTATGGGGGAGTTCCTACAATGAGCAGTTCTTC

d_call: TRBD1
j_call: TRBJ1-6
clone_size: few
v_call: TRBV9
cdr3_aa: CASSEGQGADSPLHF
cdr3_nt: TGTGCCAGCAGCGAGGGACAGGGCGCAGATTCACCCCTCCACTTT

d_call: -
j_call: TRBJ1-2
clone_size: few
v_call: TRBV12-2
cdr3_aa: CASRFRRGGYTF
cdr3_nt: TGTGCAAGTCGCTTCCGGCGGGGTGGCTACACCTTC

d_call: -
j_call: TRBJ2-3
clone_size: -
v_call: TRBV6-5
cdr3_aa: CASSYSGRVSTDTQYF
cdr3_nt: TGTGCCAGCAGTTACTCGGGACGGGTTAGCACAGATACGCAGTATTTT